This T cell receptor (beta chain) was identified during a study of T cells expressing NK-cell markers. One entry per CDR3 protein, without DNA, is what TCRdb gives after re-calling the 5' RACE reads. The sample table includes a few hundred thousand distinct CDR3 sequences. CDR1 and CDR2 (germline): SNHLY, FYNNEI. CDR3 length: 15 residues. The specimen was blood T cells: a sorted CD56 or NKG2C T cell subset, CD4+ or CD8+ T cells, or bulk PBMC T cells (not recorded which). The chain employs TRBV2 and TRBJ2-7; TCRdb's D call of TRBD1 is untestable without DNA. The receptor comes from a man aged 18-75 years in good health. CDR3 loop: CASSRGTGGNYEQYF.